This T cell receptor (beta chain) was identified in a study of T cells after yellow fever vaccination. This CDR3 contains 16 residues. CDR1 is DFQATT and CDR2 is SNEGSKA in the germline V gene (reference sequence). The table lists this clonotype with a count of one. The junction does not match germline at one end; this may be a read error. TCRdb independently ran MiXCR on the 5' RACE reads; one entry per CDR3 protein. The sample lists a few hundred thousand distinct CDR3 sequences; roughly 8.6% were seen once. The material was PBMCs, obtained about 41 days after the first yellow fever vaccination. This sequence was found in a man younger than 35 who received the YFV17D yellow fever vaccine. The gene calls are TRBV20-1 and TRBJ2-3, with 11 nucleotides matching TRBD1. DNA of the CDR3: TGCTGTGCTAGGGCCTTGGGACAGGGGGGAACAGATACGCAGTATTTT. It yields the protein CCARALGQGGTDTQYF.